This TCR beta chain emerged from a study of blood T cell repertoires in COVID-19. CDR1 and CDR2 (germline): ENHRY, SYGVKD. Trimming removed 6 bases from V and 2 bases from J; junction bases left unmatched: 2. The CDR3 totals 14 residues. As processed by the authors: Cell counts per sample came from amplifying reference gene primers. Generated by immunoSEQ multiplex PCR, the TCRdb table keeps only in-frame clones and is missing some. Clone size and the V and J calls come from that table; the DNA yielded D and trimming. The sample includes around 200,000 clones, about 82% of them seen just once. This receptor was identified in a woman older than 75 with acute or convalescent COVID-19. Sequencing was performed on peripheral blood. V gene TRBV10-3 combines with J gene TRBJ2-5; the match to TRBD1 covers 11 bases. The CDR3 region is CAISRDRGQETQYF. In nucleotides, the CDR3 is TGTGCCATCAGCCGGGACAGGGGGCAAGAGACCCAGTACTTC.